This T cell receptor (beta chain) stems from a study of cytomegalovirus exposure and HLA in healthy donors (dated by TCRdb to 2015 to 2018). Study-level background: An earlier analysis of roughly 610 of the donors reported under 300 Gb of sequence data and 95 million to 120 million unique TCR beta sequences obtained from 180 million or so T cells. Typing coverage differed by locus: A, B, C, DRB1 and DQB1 were typed in roughly 620-630 donors, DQA1 in about 560, DPA1 in 600 to 610, and DPB1 in approximately 450. An early release covering roughly 600 HLA-typed donors comprised about 300 gigabases of sequencing data and some 79 million unique TCR sequences. Of the roughly 420 genotyped donors, 81% were placed in the genetic ancestry cluster associated with self-reported Caucasian donors. HLA typing covered class I and class II loci at four-digit resolution. The study used immunosequencing to profile the T cell repertoires of hundreds of subjects and linked those repertoires to cytomegalovirus serostatus. The aim of the study was to test whether cataloging public T cell receptors could identify signatures of past pathogen exposure. To decide whether each TCR beta V gene segment behaved as functional or pseudogenic, an earlier analysis of some 570 of the donors relied on high-throughput TCR beta sequencing. All discovery cohort repertoires had been generated on a single sequencing platform. A handful of DR-DQ haplotypes were handled as single units for association and clustering because linkage in the cohort was strong. Among about 400 genotyped donors of the cohort, an average of around 250,000 unique TCR beta nucleotide sequences was sequenced per donor, of which about 18% were non-productive. In the later analysis, no new phenotypic data were used to find candidate immune exposures; instead, reliance was placed on TCR beta sequences and their occurrence across donors. To predict cytomegalovirus infection status, the study combined high-throughput TCR immunosequencing, statistical association of individual TCRs with disease status, and machine learning. Donor age, sex, ethnicity and CMV serostatus were compiled alongside the repertoire data. A later genetic analysis used genome-wide SNP genotypes for about 55% of the 666 donors, treating that subset as a discovery cohort. In addition to the first cohort of approximately 650 subjects, a separate validation cohort of approximately 110 different subjects was used. A later analysis re-examined previously published TCR beta repertoires from around 670 donors and added high-resolution HLA genotyping to investigate patterns of TCR occurrence. What the work shows at the level of the full study, not this receptor alone: In an earlier analysis of about 540 of the donors, most TCR beta V segments were observed in productive rearrangements about 87% or about 30% of the time, broadly matching IMGT annotations. The 87-base-pair reads could not distinguish some IMGT-functional V segments, including TRBV6-2 and TRBV6-3, so those segments were excluded. The study gave a list of around 170 TCR beta chains associated with cytomegalovirus. A later analysis associated 15,000 to 20,000 TCR beta sequences with specific HLA alleles at a false discovery rate of 0.05. Correlated functional status among segregating V segments might be attributable to linkage disequilibrium, but an unknown experimental factor could not be ruled out. In a later analysis, several top co-occurrence clusters were reported to appear linked to parvovirus B19, influenza, CMV and Epstein-Barr virus. According to the authors, the approach could potentially be generalized to other disease states and immunological phenotypes. Most TCR sequences were seen in very few donors, while some public TCRs were found in many individuals. In vitro tests confirmed that a few of the cytomegalovirus-associated TCR beta chains recognize cytomegalovirus antigens. Because counts were too low, around 18 rarely observed V segments, including chromosome 9 orphons, were left out of the earlier analysis of several hundred of the donors. A later genetic analysis associated a missense DCLRE1C variant with V-gene and J-gene trimming of TCR beta chains, and an independent cohort replicated the association. Cytomegalovirus status was reported to be diagnosed by the classifier with high specificity and sensitivity in both the original and validation cohorts. Strong co-occurrence of HLA alleles, especially DR and DQ, made assigning TCR associations to individual alleles difficult. The only immune exposure information available for the cohort was CMV serostatus. Compared with equally common non-associated chains, HLA-associated TCR beta chains in a later analysis were more clonally expanded and had lower generation probabilities. Because HLA typing was unavailable for some donors at each locus, only the typed subset was used in association tests. A further reported finding was that TCR beta sequences accurately predicted the HLA-A and HLA-B alleles for most subjects in the first cohort. In this cohort, only TCR beta chains were sequenced, and detectable features were limited by the absence of alpha or paired-chain data. In a later analysis, the rate of TCR association differed among HLA loci, with DRB1 alleles having the most associated TCRs and HLA-C alleles having the fewest. The sequencing pipeline was judged likely to have produced a cluster of highly shared sequence variants as a technical artifact. In a later genetic analysis, fewer N-insertions in productive TCRs were reported among donors in an Asian-associated ancestry cluster than the roughly 640-donor mean. Roughly uniform sequencing depth across donors was assumed in presence/absence analyses, although this assumption may not hold. Most CMV-associated TCR beta chains appeared to be HLA-restricted in a later analysis, and the HLA associations seemed to be driven largely by CMV exposure.

As to this clone: Its target antigen remains unknown. No base quality values were provided; no much bigger clone lies one nucleotide off.

From its cysteine to its phenylalanine, the CDR3 spans 13 amino acids. The kept DNA is CDR3 alone, 39 bases in frame from the first base. The germline V gene encodes CDR1 MDHEN and CDR2 SYDVKM. V is cut by 6 bases and J by 6 bases, and the space between the germline ends is 14 bases. The cohort comprised fewer than 750 healthy bone marrow donors. At the time of sampling, all cohort members were nominally healthy, though unrecorded immune exposures were likely present. The donor was CMV seronegative and belonged to the group of 380 or so seronegative cohort members. A peripheral blood sample was provided by each donor, and peripheral blood mononuclear cells were used for TCR beta sequencing. The Qiagen DNeasy Blood Extraction Kit was used to extract genomic DNA from the blood cell samples. The method was the immunoSEQ multiplex PCR assay. The multiplex PCR relied on a mix of 60 forward primers for TCR Vbeta segments and 13 reverse primers for TCR Jbeta segments. A multiplex PCR assay on genomic DNA amplified the CDR3 region of rearranged TCR beta genes. Amplified TCR beta libraries were sequenced as 87-base-pair reads on the Illumina HiSeq System. Per the authors' processing: In a later analysis, around 80 million unique TCR beta chains were counted across the roughly 700 repertoires, and some 10 million of these chains were shared by at least two donors. Raw reads were error-corrected and collapsed into unique sequences with a nearest-neighbor algorithm that merged closely related sequences to remove PCR and sequencing errors. CDR3 sequences were aligned to IMGT reference sequences to assign V, D and J gene segments. Each retained sequence needed at least a six-nucleotide match to both a V gene segment and a J gene segment. A rearrangement counted as productive if the CDR3 had no stop codons and remained in frame with V and J, and every other rearrangement counted as non-productive. CDR3 was defined according to IMGT convention as the region running from the second conserved V-encoded cysteine to the conserved J-encoded phenylalanine. In an earlier analysis of 500 to 650 of the donors, sequences lacking an unambiguous match to a single V gene segment were excluded. An earlier analysis of almost 600 of the donors classified V segments as functional when productive rearrangements were above 56.7% and as segregating when the standard deviation between donors was above 5%. A statistical classification framework was developed to diagnose cytomegalovirus status using the catalog of TCR beta chain sequences. A later analysis assigned V and J genes by comparing TCR nucleotide sequences with IMGT/GENE-DB human TR gene sequences. Using the TCRdist pipeline, a later analysis assigned CDR3 sequences along with most-parsimonious VDJ recombination scenarios. In a later analysis, every TCR beta chain was defined by the combination of its CDR3 amino acid sequence and its V-gene family, and reads without a unique V-gene family were dropped. In a later analysis, 500 to 700 highly shared, low-generation-probability nucleotide sequences were removed to address suspected cross-contamination and a sequencing artifact. A later analysis calculated a clonal expansion index for each public chain from normalized within-repertoire ranks of inferred template counts. In a later analysis, generation probabilities were computed using a VDJ recombination model fitted to out-of-frame rearrangements, and the results were checked against IGoR. In a later analysis, TCR-TCR, TCR-HLA and TCR-CMV co-occurrence was scored with hypergeometric tests, and a repertoire-size bias correction was applied to TCR pairs. False discovery rates were estimated in a later analysis by permuting HLA or CMV assignments 20 times. In a later analysis, co-occurring TCRs were grouped with DBSCAN, and TCRdist sequence similarity was added when clustering was performed within HLA-allele-positive subsets. Repertoires with fewer than 30,000 or more than 120,000 public chains were left out of co-occurrence clustering, as were several repertoires with anomalous nucleotide sharing. This immuneACCESS table, as held by TCRdb, lists in-frame sequences with V and J called but not all clones. Of the missing ones, under half trace to an unresolved V gene in checked studies; the others have no known cause. V and J calls and clone size are given by that table; D and trimming were obtained from the DNA. This sample is represented by approximately 90,000 clones; roughly 80% of them were singletons. About 1.4% of the sample rests with the top ten.

Sequencing was performed on PBMCs. This chain joins TRBV28 to TRBJ1-1; confidence is insufficient to name the D gene. The TCR was taken from a male donor in good health and CMV-seronegative. Here the CDR3 is given as CASSLRSGAEAFF. The nucleotide sequence is TGTGCCAGCAGCCTAAGAAGCGGCGCTGAAGCTTTCTTT. The CDR3, completed at both ends by the reference TRBV28 and TRBJ1-1 genes, gives the full variable domain DVKVTQSSRYLVKRTGEKVFLECVQDMDHENMFWYRQDPGLGLRLIYFSYDVKMKEKGDIPEGYSVSREKKERFSLILESASTNQTSMYLCASSLRSGAEAFFGQGTRLTVV.